This is a list of T cell receptor beta chains from one sample in a study of glioma-infiltrating T cells after dendritic cell vaccination. Sequencing used immunoSEQ multiplex PCR; TCRdb keeps in-frame clones, though not all of them. The table has roughly 100,000 clones, 80% to 90% seen once. This specimen consisted of blood, obtained before dendritic cell vaccination. These receptors came from a human donor with glioblastoma. The CDR3 runs from the conserved cysteine through the conserved F or W. A D gene is named only where the DNA matches it firmly. Only some rows state a clone size, as once, few, many or a class for expanded clones.

j_gene: TRBJ1-5; d_gene: .; abundance: .; v_gene: TRBV4-1; CDR3aa: CASSRGWDITNQPQHF; CDR3nt: TGCGCCAGCAGCCGCGGATGGGACATTACTAATCAGCCCCAGCATTTT
j_gene: TRBJ1-4; d_gene: .; abundance: .; v_gene: TRBV10-3; CDR3aa: CAIRWTASDEKLFF; CDR3nt: TGTGCCATCAGGTGGACAGCCTCGGATGAAAAACTGTTTTTT
j_gene: TRBJ1-1; d_gene: TRBD1; abundance: .; v_gene: TRBV30; CDR3aa: CAWSLDRVETEAFF; CDR3nt: TGTGCCTGGAGTCTGGACAGGGTGGAGACTGAAGCTTTCTTT
j_gene: TRBJ2-1; d_gene: TRBD2; abundance: few; v_gene: TRBV5-1; CDR3aa: CASSTQRGGNEQFF; CDR3nt: TGCGCCAGCAGCACGCAGCGGGGAGGCAATGAGCAGTTCTTC
j_gene: TRBJ1-2; d_gene: .; abundance: .; v_gene: TRBV6-5; CDR3aa: CASSSWGGDYGYTF; CDR3nt: TGTGCCAGCAGTTCCTGGGGGGGAGACTATGGCTACACCTTC
j_gene: TRBJ1-1; d_gene: .; abundance: few; v_gene: TRBV7-6; CDR3aa: CASSLGGGVITEAFF; CDR3nt: TGTGCCAGCAGCTTAGGTGGGGGCGTAATCACTGAAGCTTTCTTT
j_gene: TRBJ1-3; d_gene: TRBD1; abundance: .; v_gene: TRBV7-9; CDR3aa: CASSLRDSSGNTIYF; CDR3nt: TGTGCCAGCAGCTTACGGGACAGCTCTGGAAACACCATATATTTT
j_gene: TRBJ2-2; d_gene: .; abundance: .; v_gene: TRBV4-3; CDR3aa: CASSQARGPTGTGELFF; CDR3nt: TGCGCCAGCAGCCAAGCCAGAGGCCCAACTGGGACCGGGGAGCTGTTTTTT
j_gene: TRBJ2-2; d_gene: .; abundance: .; v_gene: TRBV7-2; CDR3aa: CASSPRSFGELFF; CDR3nt: TGTGCCAGCAGCCCACGTAGTTTCGGGGAGCTGTTTTTT
j_gene: TRBJ1-1; d_gene: .; abundance: .; v_gene: TRBV5-1; CDR3aa: CASRRAALETEAFF; CDR3nt: TGCGCCAGCAGGAGGGCAGCCTTAGAGACTGAAGCTTTCTTT